This T cell receptor beta chain was observed in a study of blood T cell repertoires in COVID-19. Clones were read by immunoSEQ multiplex PCR, and TCRdb kept only the in-frame ones, dropping some. The sample includes fewer than 70,000 clones, 80% to 95% of them seen just once. Material for sequencing was peripheral blood. This TCR was sampled from a woman older than 75 with active COVID-19.

The CDR3 sequence is CASSRGQLLGASLEQYF. CDR3 bases: TGTGCCAGCAGTCGGGGACAGTTGTTGGGCGCCTCCTTGGAGCAGTACTTC. The rearrangement links TRBV6-6 to TRBJ2-7, with TRBD1 identical over 7 bases. This CDR3 is 17 amino acids long. J gave up 7 bases and V 5 bases, and 20 bases lay outside the gene matches. Per germline, CDR1 MNHNY and CDR2 SVGAGI (reference sequence).